Listed here are 30 T cell receptor beta chains from one sample, sequenced in a study of blood T cell repertoires in COVID-19. Generated by immunoSEQ multiplex PCR, the TCRdb table keeps only in-frame clones and is missing some. The sample includes some 250,000 clones, approximately 81% of them seen just once. The sequencing input was peripheral blood. The receptors originated from a woman under 30 with acute or convalescent COVID-19.

The V and J genes are TRBV12-3 or TRBV12-4 and TRBJ1-1, with a weak D call TRBD1 (6 bases). The length of the CDR3 is 13 residues. V lost 3 bases and J lost 1, with 6 bases in between. The CDR3 coding sequence is TGTGCCAGCAGTTTGGGACAGAACACTGAAGCTTTCTTT. As protein: CASSLGQNTEAFF.

This chain joins TRBV28 and TRBJ1-4; D gene unclear. Germline assignment: CDR1 MDHEN and CDR2 SYDVKM. Trimming removed 6 bases at V and 8 bases at J, with 16 bases between. The CDR3 has 14 residues. The CDR3 sequence is CASSSWARREKLFF. The CDR3 nucleotides read TGTGCCAGCAGCTCCTGGGCGCGTCGGGAAAAACTGTTTTTT.

The rearrangement uses TRBV5-4 and TRBJ1-1; D possibly corresponds to TRBD1 (6 bases). Germline V gene lookup returns CDR1 SGHNT and CDR2 YYREEE (reference sequence). V was shortened by 4 bases and J by 1 base, with 11 bases between the two germline ends. The CDR3 is made up of 14 amino acids. For the CDR3, the DNA is TGTGCCAGCAGCCCCTGGGACACGAACACTGAAGCTTTCTTT. Translated, it gives CASSPWDTNTEAFF. Together with reference TRBV5-4 and TRBJ1-1, the CDR3 gives the full variable domain: ETGVTQSPTHLIKTRGQQVTLRCSSQSGHNTVSWYQQALGQGPQFIFQYYREEENGRGNFPPRFSGLQFPNYSSELNVNALELDDSALYLCASSPWDTNTEAFFGQGTRLTVV.

V and J are TRBV29-1 and TRBJ2-1; TRBD1 might be the D (6 bases). This CDR3 spans 11 amino acids. Germline V CDR1 and CDR2: SQVTM, ANQGSEA. Trimming removed 4 bases at V and 9 bases at J, with 10 bases between. The CDR3, as DNA: TGCAGCGTTGGAGGGGGTGGTGAGCAGTTCTTC. Amino acid sequence: CSVGGGGEQFF.

Concerning this clone: Relative to the germline gene, one junction end is altered; a read error may explain this. V is TRBV25-1 and J is TRBJ2-2, with no clear D. The germline V gene encodes CDR1 MGHDK and CDR2 SYGVNS. The CDR3 has 13 residues. The CDR3 region is CASSQYSTGELFF. CDR3 bases: TGTGCCAGCAGTCAATACAGCACCGGGGAGCTGTTTTTT.

CDR3 sequence: CASTLGQGQPQHF. The CDR3 nucleotides read TGTGCCAGCACCTTGGGGCAAGGTCAGCCCCAGCATTTT. This sequence joins TRBV12-3 or TRBV12-4 and TRBJ1-5; tentatively, D is TRBD1 (5 bases). The CDR3 loop spans 13 amino acids. Trimming stripped 7 bases from V and 6 bases from J, with 13 bases between.

This clone has a single count. The V and J genes are TRBV6-5 and TRBJ1-6; 7 bases match TRBD1. CDR3 length equals 14 residues. J lost 7 bases, V lost 6 bases, and 6 bases had no gene match. Germline CDR1 is MNHEY and CDR2 is SVGAGI. The CDR3 sequence is CASSRDRENSPLHF. CDR3 sequence (DNA): TGTGCCAGCAGCCGGGACAGAGAAAATTCACCCCTCCACTTT.

This chain joins TRBV28 and TRBJ1-6; no reliable D call. The CDR3 contains 15 residues. The V end lost 4 bases, the J end lost 5 bases, and 12 bases lay between the germline ends. In germline, CDR1 is MDHEN, CDR2 SYDVKM. The CDR3, as DNA: TGTGCCAGCAGTTCATACGGGAGGGATAATTCACCCCTCCACTTT. It encodes CASSSYGRDNSPLHF.

This sequence joins TRBV12-3 or TRBV12-4 and TRBJ2-1; D is possibly TRBD2 (5 bases). With 3 bases removed from V and 5 bases from J, the gap between germline ends came to 5 bases. The CDR3 covers 12 residues. The CDR3 region is CASSFGDNEQFF. As DNA, the CDR3 is TGTGCCAGCAGTTTCGGGGACAATGAGCAGTTCTTC.

J is TRBJ2-7 and V is TRBV27, with D perhaps matching TRBD2 (6 bases). This CDR3 is built from 13 residues. In germline, CDR1 is MNHEY, CDR2 SMNVEV (reference sequence). V lost 5 bases to trimming and J lost 2 bases, with 10 bases between them. The CDR3 spells CASSRREAYEQYF. The CDR3 nucleotides read TGTGCCAGCAGTAGGAGGGAGGCCTACGAGCAGTACTTC.

The chain recombines TRBV3-1 (or the pseudogene TRBV3-2) with TRBJ1-6, with 9 bases aligning to TRBD1. CDR3 length equals 23 residues. Germline CDR1 reads LGHDT; CDR2 reads YNNKEL (reference sequence). V lost 0 bases to trimming and J lost 4 bases; unmatched junction nucleotides: 22. The CDR3 is CASSQEGGQGLVAGNLYNSPLHF. The CDR3 nucleotides are TGTGCCAGCAGCCAAGAAGGTGGACAGGGGCTTGTAGCGGGCAATCTTTATAATTCACCCCTCCACTTT.

The gene calls are TRBV28 and TRBJ2-7; possibly TRBD1 for D (6 bases). The V end lost 1 base, the J end lost 3 bases, and 10 bases lay between the germline ends. The germline CDR1 and CDR2 sequences are MDHEN and SYDVKM. This CDR3 has 14 residues. CDR3 residues: CASSLSGEIYEQYF. The CDR3 coding sequence is TGTGCCAGCAGTTTATCAGGGGAAATCTACGAGCAGTACTTC.

The chain joins TRBV13 to TRBJ2-1; 8 bases align to TRBD2. The junction had 12 bases not matched to a gene; V was cut back by 7 bases and J by 10 bases. The length of the CDR3 is 14 residues. Germline lookup yields CDR1 PRHDT and CDR2 FYEKMQ (reference sequence). The CDR3 DNA is TGTGCCAGCACCACCTTGGAGCGGGAGAGGGAGCAGTTCTTC. Encoded protein: CASTTLEREREQFF. The whole variable domain, remainder taken from reference TRBV13 and TRBJ2-1, is AAGVIQSPRHLIKEKRETATLKCYPIPRHDTVYWYQQGPGQDPQFLISFYEKMQSDKGSIPDRFSAQQFSDYHSELNMSSLELGDSALYFCASTTLEREREQFFGPGTRLTVL.

The sample holds one count of this clone. This sequence joins TRBV2 and TRBJ2-1; D is ambiguous. Trimming cost V 3 bases and J 4 bases, with 10 bases left between them. The CDR3 consists of 14 residues. The germline CDR1 and CDR2 sequences are SNHLY and FYNNEI. CDR3 nucleotide sequence: TGTGCCAGCAGTGATGACTCCTTATACAATGAGCAGTTCTTC. This encodes CASSDDSLYNEQFF.

The chain links TRBV6-1 to TRBJ2-7; 9 bases line up with TRBD1. The V segment lost 2 bases and the J segment 3 bases; nucleotides outside the gene matches: 5. CDR3 length: 15 residues. Looked up from germline, CDR1 is MNHNS and CDR2 is SASEGT. CDR3 sequence: CASSEWGTGIYEQYF. CDR3 coding DNA: TGTGCCAGCAGTGAATGGGGGACAGGGATCTACGAGCAGTACTTC.

This clone appeared a few times. The chain carries TRBV25-1 and TRBJ2-7; tentative D call: TRBD1 (6 bases). Trimming cost V 7 bases and J 1 base, with 11 bases left between them. Germline loops: CDR1 MGHDK, CDR2 SYGVNS. The CDR3 covers 13 residues. CDR3 bases: TGTGCCAGCAACGGCAGGGGTTCCTACGAGCAGTACTTC. Its translation is CASNGRGSYEQYF.

V and J are TRBV7-8 and TRBJ2-5, with TRBD2 matching 11 bases. This CDR3 is 20 amino acids long. Germline trimming cut 5 bases from V and 6 bases from J; bases unmatched to any gene: 23. Germline loops: CDR1 SGHVS, CDR2 FQNEAQ. CDR3: CASSLTAFYTSGSLIKTQYF. CDR3 nucleotide sequence: TGTGCCAGCAGCCTTACCGCCTTTTATACTAGCGGGAGTCTGATAAAGACCCAGTACTTC.

The chain employs TRBV6-1 and TRBJ1-2, with 9 bases aligning to TRBD1. The CDR3 runs 14 residues. The germline V gene encodes CDR1 MNHNS and CDR2 SASEGT. V was clipped by 2 bases and J by 8 bases; unmatched bases: 6. The CDR3 loop reads CASSERQGVSGYTF. The CDR3 DNA follows: TGTGCCAGCAGTGAACGACAGGGGGTGTCGGGCTACACCTTC.

This clone was counted between two and nine times. The rearrangement uses TRBV5-1 and TRBJ2-7, with 10 bases lining up with TRBD2. This CDR3 contains 16 residues. The J segment lost 4 bases and the V segment lost 0 bases, leaving 7 bases of the junction unmatched. Germline V gene data show CDR1 as SGHRS and CDR2 as YFSETQ. CDR3 in amino acids: CASSLAAGLAPYEQYF. CDR3 DNA sequence: TGCGCCAGCAGCTTGGCCGCGGGACTAGCGCCGTACGAGCAGTACTTC. The full variable domain, in which reference TRBV5-1 and TRBJ2-7 provide the parts outside the CDR3, is KAGVTQTPRYLIKTRGQQVTLSCSPISGHRSVSWYQQTPGQGLQFLFEYFSETQRNKGNFPGRFSGRQFSNSRSEMNVSTLELGDSALYLCASSLAAGLAPYEQYFGPGTRLTVT.

This chain connects TRBV27 to TRBJ2-1; D uncertain. Germline V gene sequence: CDR1 MNHEY, CDR2 SMNVEV (reference sequence). This CDR3 has 15 amino acids. Trimming removed 4 bases from V and 0 bases from J, with 10 bases in between. The CDR3 loop is CASSSSASSYNEQFF. DNA of the CDR3: TGTGCCAGCAGTTCAAGCGCGAGCTCCTACAATGAGCAGTTCTTC.

The chain uses TRBV19 and TRBJ1-1; D gene ambiguous. Trimming left V 6 bases short and J 1 base short, with 12 bases between. The CDR3 runs to 14 residues. In germline, CDR1 is LNHDA, CDR2 SQIVND (reference sequence). The CDR3 sequence: CASRGVSRNTEAFF. For the CDR3, the DNA is TGTGCCAGTAGAGGAGTCTCCCGGAACACTGAAGCTTTCTTT.

The CDR3 DNA sequence: TGTGCCAGTAGTATCGGGGGTATGGGCAATCAGCCCCAGCATTTT. Translating it yields CASSIGGMGNQPQHF. The V and J genes are TRBV19 and TRBJ1-5; D possibly corresponds to TRBD1 (5 bases). Germline V CDR1 and CDR2: LNHDA, SQIVND (reference sequence). This CDR3 is built from 15 residues. V lost 3 bases and J 2 bases, leaving 11 bases between the germline ends. Looking up the rest from reference TRBV19 and TRBJ1-5 gives the full variable domain: DGGITQSPKYLFRKEGQNVTLSCEQNLNHDAMYWYRQDPGQGLRLIYYSQIVNDFQKGDIAEGYSVSREKKESFPLTVTSAQKNPTAFYLCASSIGGMGNQPQHFGDGTRLSIL.

The chain carries TRBV19 and TRBJ2-4; possible D gene TRBD1, 6 bases. The CDR3 runs 13 residues. CDR1 is LNHDA, CDR2 SQIVND, per germline (reference sequence). V gave up 8 bases and J gave up 6 bases, with 14 bases separating them. CDR3 DNA: TGTGCCAGTGGCGACCGGGACATAAACATTCAGTACTTC. It is translated as CASGDRDINIQYF.

The gene calls are TRBV4-1 and TRBJ2-1; the match to TRBD2 covers 9 bases. Germline V gives CDR1 MGHRA, CDR2 YSYEKL. With V trimmed by 1 base and J by 8 bases, 12 bases remained unmatched. This CDR3 has 17 amino acids. The CDR3: CASSQVRAGGSVDEQFF. CDR3 DNA sequence: TGCGCCAGCAGCCAAGTAAGAGCGGGAGGAAGTGTGGATGAGCAGTTCTTC.

The CDR3 here is CASSDRTGGYSNQPQHF. The CDR3 region has the DNA TGTGCCAGCAGTGATAGGACAGGGGGCTATAGCAATCAGCCCCAGCATTTT. J is TRBJ1-5 and V is TRBV27; 11 nucleotides line up with TRBD1. J gave up 0 bases and V 5 bases, and 6 bases lay outside the gene matches. The CDR3 runs to 17 residues. Germline CDR1 reads MNHEY; CDR2 reads SMNVEV (reference sequence).

In its sample, this clone was seen many times. This chain's CDR3 is CASSRDTSSGANVLTF. The CDR3 DNA follows: TGTGCCAGCAGCCGGGACACAAGCTCTGGGGCCAACGTCCTGACTTTC. The J gene is TRBJ2-6, the V gene TRBV2, with D possibly being TRBD1 (6 bases). The V end lost 6 bases, the J end lost 0 bases, and 12 bases lay between the germline ends. This CDR3 region has 16 residues. The germline CDR1 and CDR2 sequences are SNHLY and FYNNEI.

The chain links TRBV24-1 to TRBJ2-3; weak D call: TRBD2 (5 bases). The CDR3 consists of 14 residues. Deletions cut 3 bases from V and 1 base from J, with 7 bases between. Germline CDR1 and CDR2: KGHDR and SFDVKD. For the CDR3, the DNA is TGTGCCACCAGTGATACGCGGGGCACAGATACGCAGTATTTT. Amino acids: CATSDTRGTDTQYF.

This clone was detected only once. The CDR3 nucleotides are TGTGCCAGCAGCCAAGTCCGGTCGCACGAGCAGTACTTC. Protein product: CASSQVRSHEQYF. The rearrangement links TRBV14 to TRBJ2-7; no clear D gene. Deletions cut 1 base from V and 5 bases from J, with 9 bases between. The CDR3 covers 13 residues. Germline V CDR1 and CDR2: SGHDN, FVKESK.

The chain combines TRBV29-1 with TRBJ1-3; the D is unclear. The V gene's germline CDR1 is SQVTM and CDR2 ANQGSEA. V gave up 3 bases and J gave up 3 bases, with 15 bases separating them. The CDR3 sequence is 15 residues long. This CDR3 is CSVDAGPSGGNTIYF. CDR3 in DNA: TGCAGCGTTGACGCAGGACCCAGCGGTGGAAACACCATATATTTT.

The genes are TRBV29-1 and TRBJ2-1, with D hard to call. Per germline, CDR1 SQVTM and CDR2 ANQGSEA. This CDR3 has 12 residues. Trimming took off 6 bases at V and 1 base at J, with 7 bases between the two ends. CDR3 residues: CSVAESYNEQFF. The CDR3 nucleotides read TGCAGCGTGGCCGAATCCTACAATGAGCAGTTCTTC.